The next 20 T cell receptor beta chains were all read from a single sample in a study of control samples from healthy donors and cancer patients. The protocol was immunoSEQ multiplex PCR, while the TCRdb copy is restricted to in-frame clones and leaves out a portion. The data hold about 250,000 clones, with 82% observed a single time. Specimen: PBMCs. All receptors come from a woman between 55 and 75 years old with lung cancer.

The chain couples TRBV27 to TRBJ2-7; TRBD1 is a possible D gene (8 bases). Trimming shortened V by 3 bases and J by 6 bases, and 15 bases separated the two germline ends. Germline CDR1 and CDR2: MNHEY and SMNVEV (reference sequence). CDR3 length: 14 amino acids. The CDR3 region has the DNA TGTGCCAGCAGTTTCGCAGGGGGCGGGGGCGAGCAGTACTTC. Amino acid sequence: CASSFAGGGGEQYF.

A few counts support this clone. The rearrangement uses TRBV6-5 and TRBJ1-2; D not resolved. Trimming took 10 bases from V and 7 from J, leaving 16 bases between them. CDR3 length: 12 residues. CDR1 is MNHEY, CDR2 SVGAGI, per germline. CDR3 coding DNA: TGTGCCACGCAGGTGGAGGTCGGTGGCTACACCTTC. Encoded protein: CATQVEVGGYTF.

The rearrangement links TRBV30 to TRBJ1-5; D is unclear. The V gene's germline CDR1 is GTSNPN and CDR2 SVGIG (reference sequence). V shed 0 bases and J shed 5 bases, with 8 bases lying between them. This CDR3 is built from 13 residues. The chain's CDR3 is CAWSVQSDQPQHF. The CDR3 DNA sequence: TGTGCCTGGAGTGTACAGAGCGATCAGCCCCAGCATTTT.

The J gene is TRBJ2-2, the V gene TRBV10-3, with 11 nucleotides matching TRBD2. V lost 2 bases to trimming and J lost 4 bases; unmatched junction nucleotides: 6. CDR3 size: 17 residues. From germline, CDR1 is ENHRY and CDR2 SYGVKD. In nucleotides, the CDR3 is TGTGCCATCAGTGAGGCCACTAGCGGGAGAGGCACCGGGGAGCTGTTTTTT. Translated, it gives CAISEATSGRGTGELFF.

The rearrangement joins TRBV12-5 to TRBJ1-5, with 9 bases fitting TRBD1. V shed 9 bases, J shed 4 bases, and the junction held 16 bases outside the gene matches. Germline assignment: CDR1 LGHNT and CDR2 FRNRAP. CDR3 size: 17 residues. CDR3 nucleotides: TGTGCTAGCAAGGGCCCGGGACAGGGATGGGGTAATCAGCCCCAGCATTTT. Translating it yields CASKGPGQGWGNQPQHF.

This chain uses TRBV2 with TRBJ2-7, with 10 bases fitting TRBD1. From germline, CDR1 is SNHLY and CDR2 FYNNEI. V gave up 6 bases and J gave up 6 bases; unmatched junction bases: 8. This CDR3 region has 14 residues. CDR3 DNA: TGTGCCAGCAGGCCCGGGACAGGGGTTGGCGAGCAGTACTTC. Its translation: CASRPGTGVGEQYF.

The chain uses TRBV7-9 and TRBJ2-5; no firm D call. The germline V gene encodes CDR1 SEHNR and CDR2 FQNEAQ (reference sequence). The CDR3 length is 13 residues. The V gene lost 0 bases and the J gene lost 9 bases, with 11 bases spanning the gap. CDR3 in amino acids: CASSLAPRPSQYF. In DNA form, the CDR3 reads TGTGCCAGCAGCTTAGCCCCCAGGCCGTCCCAGTACTTC.

Details on this clone: The same CDR3 is also encoded by other DNA sequences in this sample. V is TRBV3-1 (or the pseudogene TRBV3-2) and J is TRBJ2-1, with 9 bases aligning to TRBD2. Germline V gene sequence: CDR1 LGHDT, CDR2 YNNKEL (reference sequence). CDR3 length: 15 amino acids. The J segment lost 7 bases and the V segment lost 3 bases, leaving 7 bases of the junction unmatched. DNA of the CDR3: TGTGCCAGCAGCCAGCCGCTAGCGGGACGGAATGAGCAGTTCTTC. This codes for CASSQPLAGRNEQFF.

The V call is TRBV5-1, the J call TRBJ2-2; D gene uncertain. Germline V gene lookup returns CDR1 SGHRS and CDR2 YFSETQ. The CDR3 length is 17 residues. Between the trimmed V and J ends, which lost 2 bases and 2 bases, there was a span of 16 bases. CDR3 coding DNA: TGCGCCAGCAGCTTTCCTAGATCGGACGGCAACACCGGGGAGCTGTTTTTT. This gives the protein CASSFPRSDGNTGELFF.

The chain is built from TRBV5-1 and TRBJ2-1, with unresolved D. Germline V lookup: CDR1 SGHRS, CDR2 YFSETQ. This CDR3 has 14 residues. The V and J ends lost 4 bases and 0 bases respectively, with 8 bases between them. CDR3 sequence (DNA): TGCGCCAGCAGCGGGGTGACCTCCTACAATGAGCAGTTCTTC. It codes for CASSGVTSYNEQFF.

V usage is TRBV19 and J usage is TRBJ2-3, with 7 positions matching TRBD1. With V trimmed by 3 bases and J by 6 bases, 9 bases remained unmatched. Germline values: CDR1 LNHDA, CDR2 SQIVND (reference sequence). CDR3 length equals 15 residues. The DNA for the CDR3 is TGTGCCAGTAGTATGTCAGGGGGTGTAGAGGATACGCAGTATTTT. This sequence encodes CASSMSGGVEDTQYF.

The rearrangement uses TRBV11-3 and TRBJ2-1; 8 bases match TRBD1. The germline gives CDR1 SGHNT, CDR2 YENEEA. The J segment lost 0 bases and the V segment lost 4 bases, leaving 2 bases of the junction unmatched. The CDR3 contains 15 residues. CDR3 protein: CASSWDRSSYNEQFF. CDR3 DNA sequence: TGTGCCAGCAGCTGGGACAGGAGCTCCTACAATGAGCAGTTCTTC.

V gene TRBV5-1 combines with J gene TRBJ1-1, with 7 nucleotides matching TRBD1. This CDR3 spans 16 amino acids. Germline CDR1 is SGHRS and CDR2 is YFSETQ. The ends lost 0 bases at V and 0 bases at J; junction bases unmatched: 5. Here the CDR3 DNA reads TGCGCCAGCAGCTTGGATGGGACAGCTATGAACACTGAAGCTTTCTTT. Translated, it gives CASSLDGTAMNTEAFF.

The genes are TRBV5-5 and TRBJ1-1, with D possibly being TRBD1 (6 bases). V lost 0 bases, J lost 4 bases, and 10 bases lay in between. CDR3 length: 14 amino acids. Looked up from germline, CDR1 is SGHKS and CDR2 is YYEKEE (reference sequence). As DNA, the CDR3 is TGTGCCAGCAGCTTGGAGGGGGAGGTCACTGAAGCTTTCTTT. It translates to CASSLEGEVTEAFF.

This clone has only one observation. This chain uses TRBV5-4 with TRBJ2-4, with 7 bases fitting TRBD2. There are 15 residues in the CDR3. The ends lost 4 bases at V and 3 bases at J; junction bases unmatched: 7. From germline, CDR1 is SGHNT and CDR2 YYREEE (reference sequence). The CDR3 DNA sequence: TGTGCCAGCAGCCCCCCGGGGGAGGGCAAAAACATTCAGTACTTC. It encodes CASSPPGEGKNIQYF.

The rearrangement links TRBV5-6 to TRBJ2-2, with D uncertain. The CDR3 is 14 residues long. The germline V gene encodes CDR1 SGHDT and CDR2 YYEEEE. V gave up 2 bases and J gave up 2 bases, with 7 bases separating them. CDR3 sequence (DNA): TGTGCCAGCAGCTTACTGTCAAACACCGGGGAGCTGTTTTTT. The encoded protein is CASSLLSNTGELFF. The entire variable domain, with the rest obtained from reference TRBV5-6 and TRBJ2-2, is as follows: DAGVTQSPTHLIKTRGQQVTLRCSPKSGHDTVSWYQQALGQGPQFIFQYYEEEERQRGNFPDRFSGHQFPNYSSELNVNALLLGDSALYLCASSLLSNTGELFFGEGSRLTVL.

The chain has TRBV6-1 and TRBJ1-2; D unresolved. V was clipped by 1 base and J by 4 bases, with 4 bases between them. The germline V gene has CDR1 MNHNS and CDR2 SASEGT. The CDR3 extends over 12 amino acids. The CDR3 DNA follows: TGTGCCAGCAGTGAAGGACTCTATGGCTACACCTTC. It codes for CASSEGLYGYTF.

V is TRBV19 and J is TRBJ2-3; D is perhaps TRBD1 (7 bases). Trimming removed 4 bases from V and 3 bases from J, with 11 bases in between. From germline, CDR1 is LNHDA and CDR2 SQIVND (reference sequence). CDR3 length: 14 amino acids. The CDR3, as DNA: TGTGCCAGTAGTACCCAGGGGGGTACAGATACGCAGTATTTT. It encodes CASSTQGGTDTQYF. The variable domain in full, with the rest retrieved from reference TRBV19 and TRBJ2-3, is DGGITQSPKYLFRKEGQNVTLSCEQNLNHDAMYWYRQDPGQGLRLIYYSQIVNDFQKGDIAEGYSVSREKKESFPLTVTSAQKNPTAFYLCASSTQGGTDTQYFGPGTRLTVL.

The V call is TRBV5-1, the J call TRBJ2-6; no clear D. There are 16 residues in the CDR3. V lost 1 base to trimming and J lost 2 bases, with 10 bases between them. Germline CDR1 is SGHRS and CDR2 is YFSETQ. CDR3 loop: CASSLWSNPGANVLTF. The CDR3, as DNA: TGCGCCAGCAGCTTGTGGTCCAATCCTGGGGCCAACGTCCTGACTTTC.

This clone has only one observation. Other DNA sequences in the sample encode the same CDR3. V and J are TRBV3-1 (or the pseudogene TRBV3-2) and TRBJ1-1, with TRBD1 as a possible D gene (5 bases). This CDR3 spans 14 amino acids. V was trimmed by 1 base and J by 3 bases, leaving 9 bases between them. CDR1 and CDR2 (germline): LGHDT, YNNKEL (reference sequence). CDR3 in amino acids: CASSQVGGDTEAFF. The CDR3 nucleotides read TGTGCCAGCAGCCAAGTTGGGGGGGACACTGAAGCTTTCTTT.